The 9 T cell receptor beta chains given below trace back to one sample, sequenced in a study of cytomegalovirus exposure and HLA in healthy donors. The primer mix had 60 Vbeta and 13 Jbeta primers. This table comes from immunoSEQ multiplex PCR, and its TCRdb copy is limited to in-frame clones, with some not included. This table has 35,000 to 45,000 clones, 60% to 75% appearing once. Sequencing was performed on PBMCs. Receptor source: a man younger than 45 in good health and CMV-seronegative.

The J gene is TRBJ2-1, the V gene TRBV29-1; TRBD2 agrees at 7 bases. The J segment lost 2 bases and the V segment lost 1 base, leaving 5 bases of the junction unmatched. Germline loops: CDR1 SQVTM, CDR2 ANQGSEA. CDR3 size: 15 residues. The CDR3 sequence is CSVEGLAATYNEQFF. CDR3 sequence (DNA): TGCAGCGTTGAAGGGCTAGCGGCAACCTACAATGAGCAGTTCTTC.

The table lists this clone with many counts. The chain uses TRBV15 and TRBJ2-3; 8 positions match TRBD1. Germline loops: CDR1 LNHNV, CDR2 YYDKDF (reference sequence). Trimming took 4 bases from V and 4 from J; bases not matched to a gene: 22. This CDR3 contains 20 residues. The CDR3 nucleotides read TGTGCCACCAGCACAACCCAGGGGGCGGTAAGACGGGAGCCTCCAGATACGCAGTATTTT. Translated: CATSTTQGAVRREPPDTQYF.

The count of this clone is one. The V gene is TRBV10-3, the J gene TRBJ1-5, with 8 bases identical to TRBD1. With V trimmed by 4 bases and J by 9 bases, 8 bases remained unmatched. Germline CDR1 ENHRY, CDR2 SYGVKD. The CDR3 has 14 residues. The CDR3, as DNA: TGTGCCATCAGTGGAGGGACAGGCGATCGGCCCCAGCATTTT. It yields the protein CAISGGTGDRPQHF.

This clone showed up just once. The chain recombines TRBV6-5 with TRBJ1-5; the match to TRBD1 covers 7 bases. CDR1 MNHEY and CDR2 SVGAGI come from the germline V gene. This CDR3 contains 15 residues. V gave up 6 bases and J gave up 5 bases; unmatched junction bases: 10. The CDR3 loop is CASSPRVGGYQPQHF. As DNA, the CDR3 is TGTGCCAGCAGCCCACGGGTAGGGGGCTATCAGCCCCAGCATTTT.

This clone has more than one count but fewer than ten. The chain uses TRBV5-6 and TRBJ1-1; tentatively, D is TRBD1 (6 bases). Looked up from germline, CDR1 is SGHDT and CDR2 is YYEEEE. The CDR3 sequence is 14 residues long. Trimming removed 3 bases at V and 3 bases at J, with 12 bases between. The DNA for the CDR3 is TGTGCCAGCAGCTGGAACAGGGTGGACACTGAAGCTTTCTTT. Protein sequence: CASSWNRVDTEAFF.

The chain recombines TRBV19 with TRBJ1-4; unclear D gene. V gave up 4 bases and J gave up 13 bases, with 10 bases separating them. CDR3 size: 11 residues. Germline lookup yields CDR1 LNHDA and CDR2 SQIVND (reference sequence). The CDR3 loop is CASSNSLILFF. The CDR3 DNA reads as TGTGCCAGTAGTAACAGCCTCATACTGTTTTTT.

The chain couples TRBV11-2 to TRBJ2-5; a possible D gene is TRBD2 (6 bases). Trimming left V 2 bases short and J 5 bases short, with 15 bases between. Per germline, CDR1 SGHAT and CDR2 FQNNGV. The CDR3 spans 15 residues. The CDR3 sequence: CASSLSWRGRETQYF. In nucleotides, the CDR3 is TGTGCCAGCAGCTTATCGTGGCGGGGACGCGAGACCCAGTACTTC.

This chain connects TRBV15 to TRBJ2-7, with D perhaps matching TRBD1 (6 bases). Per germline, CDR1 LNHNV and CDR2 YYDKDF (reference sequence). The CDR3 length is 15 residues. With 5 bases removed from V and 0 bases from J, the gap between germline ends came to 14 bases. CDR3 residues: CATSAETGSSYEQYF. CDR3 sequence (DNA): TGTGCCACCAGCGCCGAGACAGGAAGCTCCTACGAGCAGTACTTC.

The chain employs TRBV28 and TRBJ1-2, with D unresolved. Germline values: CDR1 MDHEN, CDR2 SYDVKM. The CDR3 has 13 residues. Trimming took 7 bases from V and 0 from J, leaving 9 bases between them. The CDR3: CASTTESNYGYTF. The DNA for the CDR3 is TGTGCCAGCACAACAGAGTCTAACTATGGCTACACCTTC.